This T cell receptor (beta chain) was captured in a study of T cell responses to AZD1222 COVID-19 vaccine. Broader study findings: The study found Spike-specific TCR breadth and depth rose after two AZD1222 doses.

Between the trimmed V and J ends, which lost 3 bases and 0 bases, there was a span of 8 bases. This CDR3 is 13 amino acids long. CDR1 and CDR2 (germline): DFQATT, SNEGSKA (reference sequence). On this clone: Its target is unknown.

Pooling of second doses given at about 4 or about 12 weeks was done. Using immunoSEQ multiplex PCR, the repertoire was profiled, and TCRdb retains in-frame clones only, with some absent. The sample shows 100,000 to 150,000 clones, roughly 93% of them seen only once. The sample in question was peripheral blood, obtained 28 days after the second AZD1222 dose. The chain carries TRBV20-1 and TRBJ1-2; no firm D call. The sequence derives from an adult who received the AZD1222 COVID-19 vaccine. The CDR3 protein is CSASHTTNYGYTF. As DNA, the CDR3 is TGCAGTGCTAGTCATACAACTAACTATGGCTACACCTTC.